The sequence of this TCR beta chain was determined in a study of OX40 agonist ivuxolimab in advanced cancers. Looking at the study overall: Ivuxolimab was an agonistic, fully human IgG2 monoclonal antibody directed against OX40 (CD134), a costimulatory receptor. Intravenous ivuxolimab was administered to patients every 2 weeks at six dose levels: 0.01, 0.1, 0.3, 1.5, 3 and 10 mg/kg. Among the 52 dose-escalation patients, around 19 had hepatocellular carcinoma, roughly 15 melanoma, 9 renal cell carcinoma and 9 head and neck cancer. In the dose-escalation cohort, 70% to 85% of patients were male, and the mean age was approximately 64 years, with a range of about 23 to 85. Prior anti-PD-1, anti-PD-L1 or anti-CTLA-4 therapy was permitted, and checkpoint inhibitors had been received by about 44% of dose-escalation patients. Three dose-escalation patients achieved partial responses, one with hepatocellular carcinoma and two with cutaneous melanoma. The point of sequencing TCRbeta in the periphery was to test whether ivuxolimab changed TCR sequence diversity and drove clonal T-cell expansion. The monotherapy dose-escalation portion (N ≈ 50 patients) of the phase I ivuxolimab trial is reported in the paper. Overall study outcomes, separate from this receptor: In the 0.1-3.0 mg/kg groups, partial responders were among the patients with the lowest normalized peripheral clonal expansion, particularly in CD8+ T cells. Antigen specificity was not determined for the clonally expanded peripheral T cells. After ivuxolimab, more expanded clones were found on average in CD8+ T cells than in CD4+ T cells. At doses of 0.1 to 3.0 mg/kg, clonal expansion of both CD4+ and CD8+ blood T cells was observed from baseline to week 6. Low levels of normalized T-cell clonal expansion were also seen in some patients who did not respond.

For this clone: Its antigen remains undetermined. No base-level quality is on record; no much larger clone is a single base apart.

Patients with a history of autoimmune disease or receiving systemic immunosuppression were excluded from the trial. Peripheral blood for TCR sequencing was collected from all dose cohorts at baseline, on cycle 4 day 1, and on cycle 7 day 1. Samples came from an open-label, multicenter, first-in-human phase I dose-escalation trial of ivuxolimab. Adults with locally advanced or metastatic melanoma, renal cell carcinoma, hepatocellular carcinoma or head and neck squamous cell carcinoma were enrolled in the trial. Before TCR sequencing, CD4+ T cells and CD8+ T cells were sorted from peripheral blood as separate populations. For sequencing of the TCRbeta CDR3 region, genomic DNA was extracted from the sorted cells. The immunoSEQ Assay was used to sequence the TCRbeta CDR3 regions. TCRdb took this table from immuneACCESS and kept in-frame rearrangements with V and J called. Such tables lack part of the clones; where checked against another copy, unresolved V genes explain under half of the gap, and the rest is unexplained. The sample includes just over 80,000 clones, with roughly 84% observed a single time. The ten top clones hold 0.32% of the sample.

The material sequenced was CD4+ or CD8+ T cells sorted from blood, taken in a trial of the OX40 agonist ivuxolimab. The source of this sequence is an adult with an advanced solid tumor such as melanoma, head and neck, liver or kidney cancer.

The DNA sequence follows: TGTGCCAGCAGCCTAGGACCGAGTCCATATGGCTACACCTTC. Its protein reads: CASSLGPSPYGYTF. The chain links TRBV28 with TRBJ1-2; the D gene identity is not certain. CDR1 MDHEN and CDR2 SYDVKM are derived from the germline V gene. Spanning cysteine to phenylalanine, the CDR3 consists of 14 amino acids. The CDR3 DNA has 42 bases and is translated from base 1. V loses 6 bases of germline sequence and J loses 5 bases, and the interval between the two ends is 16 bases.